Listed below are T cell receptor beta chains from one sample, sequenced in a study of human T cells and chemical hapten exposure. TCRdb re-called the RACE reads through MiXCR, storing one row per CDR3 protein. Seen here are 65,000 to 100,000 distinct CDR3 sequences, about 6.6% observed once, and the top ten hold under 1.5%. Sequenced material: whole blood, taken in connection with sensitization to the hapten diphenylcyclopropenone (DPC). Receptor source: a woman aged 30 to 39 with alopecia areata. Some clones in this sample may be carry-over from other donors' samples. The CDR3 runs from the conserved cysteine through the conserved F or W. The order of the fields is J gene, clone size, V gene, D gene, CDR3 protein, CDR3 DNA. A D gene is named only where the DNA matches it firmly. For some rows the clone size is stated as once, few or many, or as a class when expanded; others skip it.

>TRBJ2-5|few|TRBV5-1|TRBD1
CASSLGQGGTQYF
TGCGCCAGCAGCTTGGGACAGGGTGGGACCCAGTACTTC
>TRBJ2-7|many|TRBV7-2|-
CASSLRYEQYF
TGTGCCAGCAGCCTCCGTTACGAGCAGTACTTC
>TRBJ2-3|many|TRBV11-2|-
CASSVFKDTQYF
TGTGCCAGCAGCGTATTCAAGGATACGCAGTATTTT
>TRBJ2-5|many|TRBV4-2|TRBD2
CASSHGRGVQETQYF
TGTGCCAGCAGCCATGGGCGGGGGGTACAAGAGACCCAGTACTTC
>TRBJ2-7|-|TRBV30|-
CAWGQTYEQYF
TGTGCCTGGGGACAGACCTACGAGCAGTACTTC
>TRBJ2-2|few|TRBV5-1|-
CASSINTQGSNTGELFF
TGCGCCAGCAGCATTAATACCCAGGGATCGAACACCGGGGAGCTGTTTTTT
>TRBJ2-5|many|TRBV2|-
CASSERKLGETQYF
TGTGCCAGCAGTGAGAGAAAATTGGGAGAGACCCAGTACTTC
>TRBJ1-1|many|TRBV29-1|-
CSVEGGAGMNTEAFF
TGCAGCGTTGAGGGTGGGGCAGGGATGAACACTGAAGCTTTCTTT
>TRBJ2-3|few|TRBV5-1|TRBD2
CASKRGESDTQYF
TGCGCCAGCAAGCGGGGGGAGTCAGATACGCAGTATTTT
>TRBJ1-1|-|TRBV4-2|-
CASSRDPNTEAFF
TGTGCCAGCAGCCGAGACCCGAACACTGAAGCTTTCTTT
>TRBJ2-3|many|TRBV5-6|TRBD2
CASSLTRLAHTDTQYF
TGTGCCAGCAGCTTGACGAGACTAGCCCACACAGATACGCAGTATTTT
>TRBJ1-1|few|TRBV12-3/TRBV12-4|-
CASSFGMNTEAFF
TGTGCCAGCAGTTTCGGCATGAACACTGAAGCTTTCTTT
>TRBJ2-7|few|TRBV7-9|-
CASSLGRTRYEQYF
TGTGCCAGCAGCTTGGGGCGGACCCGCTACGAGCAGTACTTC
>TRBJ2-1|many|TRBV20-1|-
CSATFGPNPYNEQFF
TGCAGTGCTACGTTTGGCCCCAACCCCTACAATGAGCAGTTCTTC
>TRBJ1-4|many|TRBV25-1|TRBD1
CASRDRANEKLFF
TGTGCCAGCAGGGACAGGGCTAATGAAAAACTGTTTTTT
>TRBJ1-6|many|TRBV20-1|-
CSARTESSYNSPLHF
TGCAGTGCTAGGACAGAGAGCTCCTATAATTCACCCCTCCACTTT
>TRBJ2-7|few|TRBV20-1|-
CSAVQPIRFSEQYF
TGCAGTGCGGTCCAACCAATAAGGTTTTCGGAGCAGTACTTC
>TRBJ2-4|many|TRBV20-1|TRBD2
CSARDPGTSGGAKNIQYF
TGCAGTGCTAGAGACCCCGGGACTAGCGGGGGGGCCAAAAACATTCAGTACTTC
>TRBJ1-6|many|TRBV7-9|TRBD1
CASESNRGTLHF
TGTGCCAGCGAGTCAAACAGGGGGACCCTCCACTTT
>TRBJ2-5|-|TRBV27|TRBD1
CASSPGTGGLETQYF
TGTGCCAGCAGTCCCGGGACAGGGGGCTTAGAGACCCAGTACTTC
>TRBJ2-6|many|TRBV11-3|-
CASSPKHSGANVLTF
TGTGCCAGCAGCCCCAAACACTCTGGGGCCAACGTCCTGACTTTC
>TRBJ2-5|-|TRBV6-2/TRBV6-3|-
CASSYHMWVGETQYF
TGTGCCAGCAGCTATCATATGTGGGTTGGAGAGACCCAGTACTTC
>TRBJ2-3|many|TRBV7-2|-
CASTVQGTDTQYF
TGTGCCAGCACCGTACAGGGCACAGATACGCAGTATTTT
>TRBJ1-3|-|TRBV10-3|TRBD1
CAISGQVSGNTIYF
TGTGCCATCTCCGGACAGGTCTCTGGAAACACCATATATTTT
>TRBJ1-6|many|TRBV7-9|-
CASSPESYNSPLHF
TGTGCCAGCAGCCCTGAGAGCTATAATTCACCCCTCCACTTT
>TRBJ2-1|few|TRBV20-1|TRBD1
CSAGGTGRVNEQFF
TGCAGTGCCGGAGGGACAGGGAGGGTTAATGAGCAGTTCTTC
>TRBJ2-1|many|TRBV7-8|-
CASSPRRGGLVNEQFF
TGTGCCAGCAGCCCCCGTAGGGGGGGGCTTGTAAATGAGCAGTTCTTC
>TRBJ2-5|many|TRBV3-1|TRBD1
CASSQGTGQETQYF
TGTGCCAGCAGCCAAGGGACAGGCCAAGAGACCCAGTACTTC
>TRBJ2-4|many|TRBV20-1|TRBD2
CSASSGVAGGPSLAKNIQYF
TGCAGTGCTAGCTCCGGGGTAGCGGGGGGACCGTCACTAGCCAAAAACATTCAGTACTTC
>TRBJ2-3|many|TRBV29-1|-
CSVVQGRLSDTQYF
TGCAGCGTGGTACAGGGAAGGTTGTCGGATACGCAGTATTTT
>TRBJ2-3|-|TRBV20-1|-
CSASPWGGTDTQYF
TGCAGTGCTAGTCCGTGGGGGGGCACAGATACGCAGTATTTT
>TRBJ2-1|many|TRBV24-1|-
CATSDPNSRNEQFF
TGTGCCACCAGTGACCCCAATTCGAGGAATGAGCAGTTCTTC
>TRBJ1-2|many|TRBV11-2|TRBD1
CASSPWTGAYGYTF
TGTGCCAGCAGCCCCTGGACAGGGGCCTATGGCTACACCTTC
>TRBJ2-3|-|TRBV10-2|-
CASSESLITDTQYF
TGCGCCAGCAGTGAGTCTCTAATCACAGATACGCAGTATTTT
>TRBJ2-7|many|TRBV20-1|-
CSAKPLGGMSSYEQYF
TGCAGTGCTAAGCCCCTTGGGGGGATGAGCTCCTACGAGCAGTACTTC
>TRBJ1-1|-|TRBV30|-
CAWSLGAREAFF
TGTGCCTGGTCACTGGGGGCGCGTGAAGCTTTCTTT
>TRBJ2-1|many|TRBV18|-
CASSPFAGSDEQFF
TGTGCCAGCTCACCATTCGCGGGTAGCGATGAGCAGTTCTTC
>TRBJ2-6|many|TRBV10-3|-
CAISPSSPGANVLTF
TGTGCCATCAGTCCCTCAAGCCCTGGGGCCAACGTCCTGACTTTC
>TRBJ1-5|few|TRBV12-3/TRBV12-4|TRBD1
CASSSGGESGLGQPQHF
TGTGCCAGCAGCTCAGGGGGCGAGTCGGGCTTGGGTCAGCCCCAGCATTTT
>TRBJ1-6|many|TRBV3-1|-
CASSQYWGLDSPLHF
TGTGCCAGCAGCCAATATTGGGGGTTGGATTCACCCCTCCACTTT
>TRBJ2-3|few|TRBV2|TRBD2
CASSDSGGRFSADTQYF
TGTGCCAGCAGTGATTCGGGGGGGCGTTTTAGCGCAGATACGCAGTATTTT
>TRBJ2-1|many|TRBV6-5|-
CASSSPTRSNEQFF
TGTGCCAGCAGTTCCCCGACTAGAAGCAATGAGCAGTTCTTC
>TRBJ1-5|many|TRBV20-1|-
CSASAVLGDQPQHF
TGCAGTGCTAGCGCGGTCCTGGGGGATCAGCCCCAGCATTTT
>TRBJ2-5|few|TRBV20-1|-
CSANQGIGETQYF
TGCAGTGCTAATCAGGGGATCGGGGAGACCCAGTACTTC
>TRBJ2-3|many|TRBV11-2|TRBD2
CASSLAGGLNTQYF
TGTGCCAGCAGCTTGGCGGGGGGGCTGAATACGCAGTATTTT